The entry below gives a single T cell receptor beta chain sequence along with its context. The data originate from a study of early T cells in non-severe SARS-CoV-2 infection. TCRdb used MiXCR to reprocess the 5' RACE reads, holding one entry per CDR3 protein. The sample includes about 97,000 distinct CDR3 sequences, approximately 9.9% of them seen just once. The V gene's germline CDR1 is MNHEY and CDR2 SVGAGI. This CDR3 spans 14 amino acids. Deletions cut 8 bases from V and 0 bases from J, with 10 bases between. This clonotype originated in an adult who was a healthcare worker with PCR-confirmed SARS-CoV-2 infection or an uninfected control (not recorded which). The V gene is TRBV6-5, the J gene TRBJ2-2; maybe TRBD1 (5 bases). The material sequenced was whole blood, taken at baseline. The CDR3 reads CASAWGSNTGELFF. The CDR3 region has the DNA TGTGCCAGCGCGTGGGGCTCGAACACCGGGGAGCTGTTTTTT.